This T cell receptor beta chain was identified in a study of cytomegalovirus exposure and HLA in healthy donors. About the research overall: A later analysis reported the 120 or so validation repertoires used the same platform as the roughly 670 first-cohort repertoires.

The protocol was immunoSEQ multiplex PCR, while the TCRdb copy is restricted to in-frame clones and leaves out a portion. The repertoire holds about 56,000 clones, with just over 90% as singletons. To note about this clone: Its antigen is currently unknown.

The germline V and J ends were trimmed by 3 bases and 0 bases, with 9 bases remaining between them. CDR3 length equals 15 residues. CDR1 SGHAT and CDR2 FQNNGV come from the germline V gene. Findings and caveats of the study: In vitro confirmation showed a few CMV-associated chains to be CMV antigen specific. Despite most TCR sequences being rare, some public TCRs occurred in many donors.

The validation cohort, a group of more than 100 subjects, included the donors and was separate from the roughly 700-subject first cohort. The sample taken for sequencing was PBMCs. The TCR originated in a woman aged 18-29 years in good health and CMV-seropositive. V usage is TRBV11-2 and J usage is TRBJ1-5; D ambiguous. CDR3 sequence: CASSLPETSNQPQHF. DNA of the CDR3: TGTGCCAGCAGCTTGCCGGAGACTAGCAATCAGCCCCAGCATTTT. Combining the CDR3 with reference TRBV11-2 and TRBJ1-5 gives the whole variable domain EAGVAQSPRYKIIEKRQSVAFWCNPISGHATLYWYQQILGQGPKLLIQFQNNGVVDDSQLPKDRFSAERLKGVDSTLKIQPAKLEDSAVYLCASSLPETSNQPQHFGDGTRLSIL.